Below are 19 T cell receptor beta chains sequenced from a single sample in a study of OX40 agonist ivuxolimab in advanced cancers. Assay used: immunoSEQ multiplex PCR; TCRdb lists only in-frame clones, some missing. This repertoire shows over 90,000 clones, roughly 94% found once; its top ten account for 0.15% to 0.2%. The sequencing here drew on CD4+ or CD8+ T cells sorted from blood, taken in a trial of the OX40 agonist ivuxolimab. These receptors were obtained from an adult with an advanced solid tumor such as melanoma, head and neck, liver or kidney cancer.

J is TRBJ2-5 and V is TRBV18, with D possibly being TRBD2 (5 bases). V was pared by 0 bases and J by 5 bases, with 10 bases between. There are 14 residues in the CDR3. Per the germline V gene, CDR1 is KGHSH and CDR2 is LQKENI. CDR3 bases: TGTGCCAGCTCACCACCGGTCTCGGGGGAGACCCAGTACTTC. Translating gives CASSPPVSGETQYF.

The chain employs TRBV11-2 and TRBJ2-5; 8 bases fit TRBD2. The CDR3 length is 15 residues. The J segment lost 3 bases and the V segment lost 5 bases, leaving 8 bases of the junction unmatched. Germline values: CDR1 SGHAT, CDR2 FQNNGV. CDR3 in amino acids: CASSRGLAGEETQYF. The DNA for the CDR3 is TGTGCCAGCAGCCGAGGACTAGCTGGGGAAGAGACCCAGTACTTC.

This clone turned up a few times. The chain is built from TRBV9 and TRBJ2-2; TRBD2 might be the D (6 bases). The CDR3 loop spans 16 amino acids. Trimming took off 0 bases at V and 6 bases at J, with 15 bases between the two ends. The germline V gene encodes CDR1 SGDLS and CDR2 YYNGEE. CDR3 in amino acids: CASSVGLASEAGELFF. The DNA of the CDR3 is TGTGCCAGCAGCGTAGGGCTAGCGAGTGAGGCCGGGGAGCTGTTTTTT.

This CDR3 reads CASSPGTSPNEQFF. The CDR3 DNA follows: TGTGCCAGCAGCCCCGGGACTAGCCCAAATGAGCAGTTCTTC. The V and J genes are TRBV5-4 and TRBJ2-1; 9 bases map to TRBD2. With 4 bases clipped from V and 7 bases from J, the junction kept 6 bases outside the gene matches. The CDR3 is 14 residues long. Germline V gives CDR1 SGHNT, CDR2 YYREEE (reference sequence).

The chain carries TRBV28 and TRBJ1-1; TRBD1 is a possible D gene (5 bases). In germline, CDR1 is MDHEN, CDR2 SYDVKM. There are 13 residues in the CDR3. Trimming removed 2 bases from V and 10 bases from J, with 14 bases in between. CDR3 DNA: TGTGCCAGCAGTTTAGAAGGGGCGCACGGAGCTTTCTTT. This encodes CASSLEGAHGAFF. Filled out from reference TRBV28 and TRBJ1-1, the complete variable domain reads DVKVTQSSRYLVKRTGEKVFLECVQDMDHENMFWYRQDPGLGLRLIYFSYDVKMKEKGDIPEGYSVSREKKERFSLILESASTNQTSMYLCASSLEGAHGAFFGQGTRLTVV.

The V gene is TRBV7-2, the J gene TRBJ1-1; D perhaps matches TRBD1 (5 bases). V gave up 5 bases and J gave up 5 bases, with 12 bases separating them. This CDR3 spans 13 amino acids. Germline CDR1 reads SGHTA; CDR2 reads FQGNSA. CDR3 in amino acids: CASSLTRETEAFF. In DNA form, the CDR3 reads TGTGCCAGCAGCCTCACCAGGGAGACTGAAGCTTTCTTT.

The V call is TRBV19, the J call TRBJ1-2, with a possible D match to TRBD1 (5 bases). CDR3 size: 12 residues. The V and J ends lost 8 bases and 4 bases respectively, with 11 bases between them. Germline V lookup: CDR1 LNHDA, CDR2 SQIVND (reference sequence). As DNA, the CDR3 is TGTGCCAGTGGGGGTCGGACCTATGGCTACACCTTC. As protein: CASGGRTYGYTF.

V usage is TRBV18 and J usage is TRBJ2-5; D could derive from TRBD1 or TRBD2 (5 bases each). The CDR3 covers 17 residues. V lost 3 bases to trimming and J lost 2 bases, with 19 bases between them. CDR1 is KGHSH, CDR2 LQKENI, per germline. CDR3 sequence (DNA): TGTGCCAGCTCACCGGGACGGCCGGGTTCCACTCAAGAGACCCAGTACTTC. As protein: CASSPGRPGSTQETQYF.

This chain uses TRBV5-6 with TRBJ1-5, with D possibly matching TRBD1 (5 bases). There are 16 residues in the CDR3. Per the germline V gene, CDR1 is SGHDT and CDR2 is YYEEEE. Trimming stripped 5 bases from V and 7 bases from J, with 22 bases between. The CDR3 coding sequence is TGTGCCAGCAGTTTCAGGGCCCCAGGGAGAGACCAGCCCCAGCATTTT. Translated: CASSFRAPGRDQPQHF.

The genes are TRBV7-9 and TRBJ2-7; tentatively, D is TRBD2 (5 bases). V was clipped by 5 bases and J by 4 bases, with 6 bases between them. In germline, CDR1 is SEHNR, CDR2 FQNEAQ (reference sequence). CDR3 size: 11 residues. This chain's CDR3 is CASSPGYEQYF. CDR3 in DNA: TGTGCCAGCAGCCCGGGATACGAGCAGTACTTC.

J is TRBJ1-1 and V is TRBV4-3; possibly TRBD1 for D (6 bases). CDR1 is LGHNA and CDR2 is YSLEER in the germline V gene. The length of the CDR3 is 15 residues. V lost 0 bases and J 0 bases, leaving 8 bases between the germline ends. The DNA of the CDR3 is TGCGCCAGCAGCCAAGAAGGGGGATTGAACACTGAAGCTTTCTTT. This encodes CASSQEGGLNTEAFF.

The chain recombines TRBV6-5 with TRBJ1-2; D uncertain. The CDR3 covers 15 residues. CDR1 is MNHEY, CDR2 SVGAGI, per germline. V was shortened by 5 bases and J by 2 bases, with 15 bases between the two germline ends. The CDR3 DNA sequence: TGTGCCAGCAGTATGTATGCAGGAGGAAACTATGGCTACACCTTC. It specifies CASSMYAGGNYGYTF.

The genes are TRBV7-2 and TRBJ2-5, with 9 bases identical to TRBD2. V dropped 0 bases and J dropped 1; count of bases not matched to a gene: 6. The CDR3 is 17 amino acids. Germline lookup yields CDR1 SGHTA and CDR2 FQGNSA. DNA of the CDR3: TGTGCCAGCAGCTTAGCCCGGCTAGCGGGGTTCCAAGAGACCCAGTACTTC. Amino acids: CASSLARLAGFQETQYF. Combining the CDR3 with reference TRBV7-2 and TRBJ2-5 gives the whole variable domain GAGVSQSPSNKVTEKGKDVELRCDPISGHTALYWYRQSLGQGLEFLIYFQGNSAPDKSGLPSDRFSAERTGGSVSTLTIQRTQQEDSAVYLCASSLARLAGFQETQYFGPGTRLLVL.

To note about this clone: The sample has other DNA sequences that encode this CDR3 too. The V gene is TRBV5-4, the J gene TRBJ1-2, with TRBD1 as a possible D gene (5 bases). The germline V gene has CDR1 SGHNT and CDR2 YYREEE (reference sequence). The CDR3 consists of 14 residues. Trimming pared 4 bases from V and 8 bases from J, leaving 18 bases between. This CDR3 is CASSRNGGGRGYTF. CDR3 nucleotides: TGTGCCAGCAGCCGAAATGGGGGGGGTCGAGGCTACACCTTC.

The CDR3 spells CASSLYRDRQQPQHF. The CDR3 nucleotides read TGTGCCAGCAGCTTGTACCGGGACAGGCAACAGCCCCAGCATTTT. The chain has TRBV7-2 and TRBJ1-5, with 8 bases that match TRBD1. The CDR3 has 15 amino acids. CDR1 is SGHTA, CDR2 FQGNSA, per germline. Trimming removed 3 bases from V and 7 bases from J; junction bases left unmatched: 8.

This rearrangement joins TRBV18 to TRBJ1-1; 10 positions match TRBD1. Germline V gives CDR1 KGHSH, CDR2 LQKENI. The V segment lost 3 bases and the J segment 11 bases; nucleotides outside the gene matches: 3. The CDR3 consists of 12 residues. The CDR3 reads CASSPDRGDAFF. The DNA of the CDR3 is TGTGCCAGCTCACCGGACAGGGGGGATGCTTTCTTT.

V and J are TRBV30 and TRBJ1-2; no reliable D call. V lost 0 bases to trimming and J lost 7 bases, with 6 bases between them. The CDR3 sequence is 11 residues long. The V gene's germline CDR1 is GTSNPN and CDR2 SVGIG (reference sequence). The CDR3 nucleotides read TGTGCCTGGAGTGTACAAGGTGGCTACACCTTC. Encoded protein: CAWSVQGGYTF.

This chain uses TRBV15 with TRBJ1-5; D gene uncertain. Trimming pared 3 bases from V and 0 bases from J, leaving 9 bases between. The CDR3 contains 15 residues. Germline values: CDR1 LNHNV, CDR2 YYDKDF (reference sequence). The DNA for the CDR3 is TGTGCCACCAGCAGGGACCCCTATAGCAATCAGCCCCAGCATTTT. It specifies CATSRDPYSNQPQHF.

The J gene is TRBJ1-1, the V gene TRBV7-9; 9 bases agree with TRBD1. In germline, CDR1 is SEHNR, CDR2 FQNEAQ (reference sequence). Unmatched junction bases numbered 1, after V lost 4 bases and J lost 1 base. The CDR3 is made up of 14 amino acids. This CDR3 reads CASSSGQGNTEAFF. CDR3 DNA sequence: TGTGCCAGCAGCTCGGGACAGGGGAACACTGAAGCTTTCTTT.